Reported below is one T cell receptor (beta chain). In the original processing: Cell counts per sample came from amplifying reference gene primers. Clones were read by immunoSEQ multiplex PCR, and TCRdb kept only the in-frame ones, dropping some. V, J and clone size are those of that table, while D and trimming were read from the DNA. The table shows about 300,000 clones, with 80% to 90% occurring only once. These data come from a study of blood T cell repertoires in COVID-19. Study summary: Sites in the United States, Italy and Spain provided acute and convalescent COVID-19 samples. From T cells, B-cell-depleted T cells, or PBMCs came the material, which was cDNA or gDNA.

V was clipped by 3 bases and J by 4 bases; unmatched bases: 8. This CDR3 contains 16 residues. Germline CDR1 SGHVS, CDR2 FQNEAQ. The TCR comes from a woman between 45 and 60 years old with acute or convalescent COVID-19. The sample consisted of peripheral blood. V gene TRBV7-8 combines with J gene TRBJ1-1; 10 bases fit TRBD1. CDR3 protein: CASSFGTGVAVTEAFF. The CDR3 bases are TGTGCCAGCAGCTTCGGGACAGGGGTAGCGGTCACTGAAGCTTTCTTT. The variable domain in full, with the rest retrieved from reference TRBV7-8 and TRBJ1-1, is GAGVSQSPRYKVAKRGQDVALRCDPISGHVSLFWYQQALGQGPEFLTYFQNEAQLDKSGLPSDRFFAERPEGSVSTLKIQRTQQEDSAVYLCASSFGTGVAVTEAFFGQGTRLTVV.